This T cell receptor (beta chain) was obtained from a study of PD-1 blockade in classical Hodgkin lymphoma. Time point described: cycle 4 day 1 (C4D1), after 6 weeks of nivolumab. Brentuximab vedotin exposure varied among the patients, all of whom had relapsed after autologous stem cell transplantation. Thawed PBMCs supplied CD8+ T cells via magnetic negative selection. This clone was seen only once. Its specificity is unknown. The CDR3 consists of 18 residues. The V gene's germline CDR1 is LNHDA and CDR2 SQIVND (reference sequence). The ends lost 6 bases at V and 0 bases at J; junction bases unmatched: 9. Overall study findings and caveats: As was reported, newly diagnosed patients showed lower baseline TCR diversity than healthy donors did.

Using immunoSEQ multiplex PCR, the repertoire was profiled, and TCRdb retains in-frame clones only, with some absent. The repertoire has over 9,000 clones, roughly 84% of them found once; the top ten carry approximately 33%. The chain has TRBV19 and TRBJ2-6, with 9 bases that match TRBD1. Source: CD8+ T cells from blood, taken before the fourth cycle of nivolumab. The TCR sequence derives from a human donor with classical Hodgkin lymphoma. The donor label of this sample is uncertain. The CDR3 DNA follows: TGTGCCAGTAGCCTGAGGGGACAGGGCGCCTCTGGGGCCAACGTCCTGACTTTC. Amino acids: CASSLRGQGASGANVLTF.